This is a list of T cell receptor beta chains from one sample in a study of memory CD4+ T cells and cytomegalovirus serostatus. Here immunoSEQ multiplex PCR was the method, and the copy in TCRdb shows in-frame clones only, minus some. Of roughly 49,000 clones in the sample, 82% are singletons; the top ten hold less than 0.6%. Input material: memory CD4+ T cells from blood. These receptor sequences come from an adult in good health and CMV-seronegative. The CDR3 runs from the conserved cysteine through the conserved F or W. Each record gives: V gene, CDR3 protein.

V: TRBV6-5; CDR3: CASSYGGGRVNYGYTF
V: TRBV4-1; CDR3: CASRRQGAGGVDEKLFF
V: TRBV5-6; CDR3: CASSLASTGVSGSPLHF
V: TRBV7-9; CDR3: CASSLAQGGTPSTDTQYF
V: TRBV5-1; CDR3: CASSQQAYYGYTF
V: TRBV18; CDR3: CASSTPYRVGGEKLFF
V: TRBV6-1; CDR3: CASLPLGPQETQYF
V: TRBV4-2; CDR3: CASSQDLRGQEKLFF
V: TRBV7-2; CDR3: CASSLVGRGKDEQYF
V: TRBV5-6; CDR3: CASSLGQAGFYGYTF
V: TRBV19; CDR3: CASSILMNQPQHF
V: TRBV6-6; CDR3: CASSYSGGADTGELFF
V: TRBV6-1; CDR3: CASRASLLLDTQYF
V: TRBV29-1; CDR3: CSVEIGPNYGYTF
V: TRBV5-4; CDR3: CASSLSPMTPNTEAFF
V: TRBV29-1; CDR3: CSVMNRTGRAQETQYF
V: TRBV7-2; CDR3: CASSLLTGAHLHF
V: TRBV6-6; CDR3: CASSLTGFANTEAFF
V: TRBV7-8; CDR3: CASSLGQRDTIYF
V: TRBV7-2; CDR3: CASSLSHRTGSNSPLHF
V: TRBV19; CDR3: CASRKTSVMNTEAFF
V: TRBV6-5; CDR3: CASSYSPSGSYEQYF
V: TRBV7-3; CDR3: CASSLHTSTDTQYF
V: TRBV20-1; CDR3: CSAIRNEQFF
V: TRBV29-1; CDR3: CSGLAGGLQETQYF
V: TRBV4-2; CDR3: CASSQSAWTVNTEAFF
V: TRBV25-1; CDR3: CASSEGGGSTEAFF
V: TRBV11-2; CDR3: CASSSTDRGARANTGELFF
V: TRBV6-5; CDR3: CASKNTGGNTEAFF
V: TRBV11-2; CDR3: CASSPNIRNYGYTF
V: TRBV5-4; CDR3: CASSLDREQPQHF
V: TRBV6-5; CDR3: CASSYSRGGDTQYF
V: TRBV10-2; CDR3: CASSEMGSSPMGTEAFF
V: TRBV4-3; CDR3: CASSQVPGQRDGYTF
V: TRBV18; CDR3: CASSPIGGQGQETQYF
V: TRBV19; CDR3: CASRGGQGLNTEAFF
V: TRBV18; CDR3: CASSPQDRGFNYGYTF
V: TRBV10-3; CDR3: CAAGGAGPTDTQYF
V: TRBV28; CDR3: CASGQGGAEAFF
V: TRBV5-1; CDR3: CASRPGQAMSGYTF
V: TRBV14; CDR3: CASSQVKGDRGHGYTF
V: TRBV19; CDR3: CASRPDSYNEKLFF
V: TRBV2; CDR3: CASGLQSGDYEQYF
V: TRBV11-3; CDR3: CASSLRGGYNEQFF
V: TRBV7-2; CDR3: CASSLGDLWARNQETQYF
V: TRBV27; CDR3: CASSHRNMNTEAFF
V: TRBV2; CDR3: CASGQRDPNQPQHF
V: TRBV5-1; CDR3: CASSFEDGSSPGGYTF
V: TRBV7-8; CDR3: CASSLALGGHGNTIYF
V: TRBV30; CDR3: CAWSVPGALSNQPQHF